This TCR beta chain was found in a study of blood T cells in healthy people across ages. Study findings and constraints: Investigators viewed diversity estimates from one million T cells as underestimates, the study reported.

Primers used in a second PCR of roughly 6 to 12 cycles were a sample-barcoded 5' primer and a J-beta primer mix. TCRdb re-called the 5' RACE reads with MiXCR, one entry per CDR3 protein. The sample has approximately 800,000 distinct CDR3 sequences; roughly 25% are singletons. V lost 6 bases, J lost 11 bases, and 7 bases stayed unmatched. The CDR3 is 13 residues long. With respect to this clonotype: The antigen is not known.

In addition, the sample was reused for a study of T cells of mothers and their children.

Sequencing was performed on blood. The clonotype originates from a boy between 5 and 17 years old in good health. The rearrangement uses TRBV12-3 or TRBV12-4 and TRBJ1-5, with 10 nucleotides matching TRBD1. CDR3 protein: CASSYRDRGTQHF. The CDR3, as DNA: TGTGCCAGCAGCTACCGGGACAGGGGTACCCAGCATTTT.